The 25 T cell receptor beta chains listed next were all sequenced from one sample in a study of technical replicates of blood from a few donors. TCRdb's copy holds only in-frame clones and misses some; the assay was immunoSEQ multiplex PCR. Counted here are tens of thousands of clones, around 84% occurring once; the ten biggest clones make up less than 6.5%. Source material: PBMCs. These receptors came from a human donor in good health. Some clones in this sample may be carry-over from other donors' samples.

CDR3 nucleotide sequence: TGTGCCAGCAGTGAAGCCCCCCCGGGACAGGGTTACAATGAGCAGTTCTTC. It encodes CASSEAPPGQGYNEQFF. The chain joins TRBV2 to TRBJ2-1, with 9 bases that match TRBD1. Per the germline V gene, CDR1 is SNHLY and CDR2 is FYNNEI. This CDR3 has 17 amino acids. V trimming: 0 bases; J trimming: 4 bases; junction bases outside the gene matches: 7. Full variable domain (remainder filled in from reference TRBV2 and TRBJ2-1): EPEVTQTPSHQVTQMGQEVILRCVPISNHLYFYWYRQILGQKVEFLVSFYNNEISEKSEIFDDQFSVERPDGSNFTLKIRSTKLEDSAMYFCASSEAPPGQGYNEQFFGPGTRLTVL.

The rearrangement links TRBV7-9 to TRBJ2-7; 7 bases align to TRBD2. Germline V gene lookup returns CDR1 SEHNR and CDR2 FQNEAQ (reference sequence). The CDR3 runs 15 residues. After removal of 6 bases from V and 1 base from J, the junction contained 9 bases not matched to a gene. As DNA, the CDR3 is TGTGCCAGCAGGGGGTACCGGGGGGTATCCTACGAGCAGTACTTC. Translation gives CASRGYRGVSYEQYF. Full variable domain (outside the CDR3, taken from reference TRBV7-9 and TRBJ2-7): DTGVSQNPRHKITKRGQNVTFRCDPISEHNRLYWYRQTLGQGPEFLTYFQNEAQLEKSRLLSDRFSAERPKGSFSTLEIQRTEQGDSAMYLCASRGYRGVSYEQYFGPGTRLTVT.

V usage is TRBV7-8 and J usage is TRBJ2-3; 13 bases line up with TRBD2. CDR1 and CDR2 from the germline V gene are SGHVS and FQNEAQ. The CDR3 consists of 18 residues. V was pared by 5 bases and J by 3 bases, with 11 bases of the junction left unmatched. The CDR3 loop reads CASSPTSGRSRGTDTQYF. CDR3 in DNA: TGTGCCAGCAGCCCGACTAGCGGGAGGAGTCGTGGAACAGATACGCAGTATTTT. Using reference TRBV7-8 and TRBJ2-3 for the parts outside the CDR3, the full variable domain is GAGVSQSPRYKVAKRGQDVALRCDPISGHVSLFWYQQALGQGPEFLTYFQNEAQLDKSGLPSDRFFAERPEGSVSTLKIQRTQQEDSAVYLCASSPTSGRSRGTDTQYFGPGTRLTVL.

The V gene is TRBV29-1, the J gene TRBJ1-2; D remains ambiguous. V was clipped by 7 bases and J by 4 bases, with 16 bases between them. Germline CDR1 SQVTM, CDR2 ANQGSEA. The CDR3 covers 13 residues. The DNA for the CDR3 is TGCAGCGCTACCGCCGGGTTCGGCTATGGCTACACCTTC. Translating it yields CSATAGFGYGYTF.

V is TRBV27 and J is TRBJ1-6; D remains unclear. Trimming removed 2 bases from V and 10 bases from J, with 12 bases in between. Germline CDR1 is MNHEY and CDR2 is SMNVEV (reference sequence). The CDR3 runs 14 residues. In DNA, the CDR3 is TGTGCCAGCAGTTTAGGGAGTGTAGGCTCACCCCTCCACTTT. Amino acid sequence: CASSLGSVGSPLHF.

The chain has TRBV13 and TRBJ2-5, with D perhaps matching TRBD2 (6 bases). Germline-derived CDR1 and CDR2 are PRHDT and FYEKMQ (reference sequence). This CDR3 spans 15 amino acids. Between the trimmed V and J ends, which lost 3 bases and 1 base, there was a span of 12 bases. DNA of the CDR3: TGTGCCAGCAGCTTGGAGGGCAGGGCCCAAGAGACCCAGTACTTC. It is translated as CASSLEGRAQETQYF.

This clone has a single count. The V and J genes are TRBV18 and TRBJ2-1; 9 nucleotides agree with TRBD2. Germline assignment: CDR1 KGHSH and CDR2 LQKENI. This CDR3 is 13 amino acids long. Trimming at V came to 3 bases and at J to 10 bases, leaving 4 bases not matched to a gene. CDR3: CASSPASGGEQFF. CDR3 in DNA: TGTGCCAGCTCACCGGCCAGCGGGGGGGAGCAGTTCTTC.

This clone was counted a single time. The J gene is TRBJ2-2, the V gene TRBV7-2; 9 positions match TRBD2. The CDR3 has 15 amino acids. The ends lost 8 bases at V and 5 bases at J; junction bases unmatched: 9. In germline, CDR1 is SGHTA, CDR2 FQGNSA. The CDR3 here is CASVPGLAKTGELFF. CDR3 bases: TGTGCCAGCGTACCGGGACTAGCCAAGACCGGGGAGCTGTTTTTT. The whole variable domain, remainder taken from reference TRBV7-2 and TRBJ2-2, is GAGVSQSPSNKVTEKGKDVELRCDPISGHTALYWYRQSLGQGLEFLIYFQGNSAPDKSGLPSDRFSAERTGGSVSTLTIQRTQQEDSAVYLCASVPGLAKTGELFFGEGSRLTVL.

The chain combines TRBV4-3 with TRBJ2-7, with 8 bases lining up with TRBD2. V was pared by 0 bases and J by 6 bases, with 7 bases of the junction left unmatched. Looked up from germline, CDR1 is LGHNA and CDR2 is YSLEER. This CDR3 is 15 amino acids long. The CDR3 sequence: CASSQDKREGREQYF. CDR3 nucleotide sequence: TGCGCCAGCAGCCAAGATAAACGGGAGGGCCGCGAGCAGTACTTC.

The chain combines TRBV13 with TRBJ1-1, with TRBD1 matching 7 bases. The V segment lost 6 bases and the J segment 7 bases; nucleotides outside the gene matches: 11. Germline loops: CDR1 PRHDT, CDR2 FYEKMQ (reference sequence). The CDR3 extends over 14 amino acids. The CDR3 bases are TGTGCCAGCAGTTCCATCGGAGGGGGCGGTGAAGCTTTCTTT. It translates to CASSSIGGGGEAFF.

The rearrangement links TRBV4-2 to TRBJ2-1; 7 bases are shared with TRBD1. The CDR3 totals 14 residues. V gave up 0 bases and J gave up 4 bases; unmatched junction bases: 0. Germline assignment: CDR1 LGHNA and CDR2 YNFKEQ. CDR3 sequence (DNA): TGTGCCAGCAGCCAAGAGGGACAGTACAATGAGCAGTTCTTC. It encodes CASSQEGQYNEQFF.

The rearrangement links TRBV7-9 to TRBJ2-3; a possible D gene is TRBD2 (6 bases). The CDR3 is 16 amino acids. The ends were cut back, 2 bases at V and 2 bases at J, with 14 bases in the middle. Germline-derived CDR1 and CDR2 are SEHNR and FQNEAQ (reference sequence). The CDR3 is CASSLSGTHPTDTQYF. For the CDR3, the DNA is TGTGCCAGCAGCTTATCCGGGACTCACCCCACAGATACGCAGTATTTT.

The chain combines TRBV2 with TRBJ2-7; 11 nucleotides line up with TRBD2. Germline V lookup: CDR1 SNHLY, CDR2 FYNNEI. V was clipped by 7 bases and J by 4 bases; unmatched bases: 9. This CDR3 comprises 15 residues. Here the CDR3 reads CASTEGSGRAYEQYF. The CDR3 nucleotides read TGTGCCAGCACCGAGGGTAGCGGGAGGGCTTACGAGCAGTACTTC. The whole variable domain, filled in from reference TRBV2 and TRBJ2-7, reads EPEVTQTPSHQVTQMGQEVILRCVPISNHLYFYWYRQILGQKVEFLVSFYNNEISEKSEIFDDQFSVERPDGSNFTLKIRSTKLEDSAMYFCASTEGSGRAYEQYFGPGTRLTVT.

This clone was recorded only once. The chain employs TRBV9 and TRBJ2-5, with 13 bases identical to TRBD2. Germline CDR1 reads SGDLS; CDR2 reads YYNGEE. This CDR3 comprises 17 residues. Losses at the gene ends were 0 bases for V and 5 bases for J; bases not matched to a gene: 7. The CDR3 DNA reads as TGTGCCAGCAGCGTAGGAGGACTAGCGGGAGTCGGGGAGACCCAGTACTTC. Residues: CASSVGGLAGVGETQYF.

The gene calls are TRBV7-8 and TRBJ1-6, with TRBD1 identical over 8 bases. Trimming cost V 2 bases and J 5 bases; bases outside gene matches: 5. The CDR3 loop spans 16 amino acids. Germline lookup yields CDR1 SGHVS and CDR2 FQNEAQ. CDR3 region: CASSLPGGLNNSPLHF. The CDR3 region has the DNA TGTGCCAGCAGCTTACCAGGGGGCCTAAATAATTCACCCCTCCACTTT.

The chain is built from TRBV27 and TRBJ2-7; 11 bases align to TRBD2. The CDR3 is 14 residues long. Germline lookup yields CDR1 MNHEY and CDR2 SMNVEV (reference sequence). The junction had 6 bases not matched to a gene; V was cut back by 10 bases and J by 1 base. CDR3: CATYGTSGSYEQYF. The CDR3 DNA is TGTGCCACCTACGGGACTAGCGGTTCCTACGAGCAGTACTTC.

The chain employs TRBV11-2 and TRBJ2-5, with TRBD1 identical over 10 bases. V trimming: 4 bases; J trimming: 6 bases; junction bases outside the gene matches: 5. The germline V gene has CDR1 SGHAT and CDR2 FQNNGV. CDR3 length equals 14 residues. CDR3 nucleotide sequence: TGTGCCAGCAGCTCGCTGGGACAGGGGCAGACCCAGTACTTC. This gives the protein CASSSLGQGQTQYF.

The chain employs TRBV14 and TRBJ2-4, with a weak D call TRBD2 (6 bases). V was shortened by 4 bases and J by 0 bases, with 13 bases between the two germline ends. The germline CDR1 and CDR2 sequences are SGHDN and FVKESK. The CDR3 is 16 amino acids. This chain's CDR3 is CASSPFGGLAKNIQYF. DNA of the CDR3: TGTGCCAGCAGCCCTTTTGGAGGGCTAGCCAAAAACATTCAGTACTTC.

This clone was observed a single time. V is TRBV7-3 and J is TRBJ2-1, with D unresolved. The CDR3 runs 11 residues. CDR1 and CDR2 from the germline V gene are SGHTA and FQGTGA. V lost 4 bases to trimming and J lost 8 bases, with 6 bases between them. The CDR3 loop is CASSSSDEQFF. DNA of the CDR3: TGTGCCAGCAGCTCTAGTGATGAGCAGTTCTTC.

CDR3 in DNA: TGTGCCAGTAGTATGGGGGGGGATATCAACCCCCAGCATTTT. Amino acid sequence: CASSMGGDINPQHF. The chain uses TRBV19 and TRBJ1-5; D possibly corresponds to TRBD1 (5 bases). Deletions cut 3 bases from V and 10 bases from J, with 16 bases between. The CDR3 extends over 14 amino acids. Germline CDR1 and CDR2: LNHDA and SQIVND (reference sequence).

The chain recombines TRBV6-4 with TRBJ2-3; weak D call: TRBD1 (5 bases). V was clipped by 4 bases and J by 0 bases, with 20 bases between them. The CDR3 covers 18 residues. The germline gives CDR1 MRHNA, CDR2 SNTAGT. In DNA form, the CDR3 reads TGTGCCAGCAGTGGGGCAGGGCTCATTTTACCTAGCACAGATACGCAGTATTTT. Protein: CASSGAGLILPSTDTQYF.

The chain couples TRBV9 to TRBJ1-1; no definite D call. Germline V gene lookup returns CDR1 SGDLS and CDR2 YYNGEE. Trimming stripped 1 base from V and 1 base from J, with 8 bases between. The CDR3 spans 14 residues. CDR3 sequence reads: CASSVISSNTEAFF. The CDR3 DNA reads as TGTGCCAGCAGCGTAATTAGTTCGAACACTGAAGCTTTCTTT.

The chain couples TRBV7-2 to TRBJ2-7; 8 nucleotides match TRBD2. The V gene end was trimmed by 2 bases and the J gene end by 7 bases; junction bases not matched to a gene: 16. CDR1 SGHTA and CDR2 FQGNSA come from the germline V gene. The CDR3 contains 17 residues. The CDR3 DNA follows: TGTGCCAGCAGCTTAAGCGGGGTGGGCGGGGGGTCGAAAGAGCAGTACTTC. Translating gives CASSLSGVGGGSKEQYF.

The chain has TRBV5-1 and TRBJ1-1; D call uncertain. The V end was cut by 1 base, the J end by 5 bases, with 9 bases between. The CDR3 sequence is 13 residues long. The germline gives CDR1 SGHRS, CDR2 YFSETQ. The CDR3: CASSLMRGTEAFF. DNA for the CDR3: TGCGCCAGCAGCTTGATGCGGGGTACTGAAGCTTTCTTT.

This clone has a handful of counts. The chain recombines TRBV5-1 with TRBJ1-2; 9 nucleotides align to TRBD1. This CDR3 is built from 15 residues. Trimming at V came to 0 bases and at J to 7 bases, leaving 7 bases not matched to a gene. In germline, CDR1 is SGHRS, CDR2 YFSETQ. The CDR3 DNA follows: TGCGCCAGCAGCTTGGGCGGGACAGGGAGTGGTGGCTACACCTTC. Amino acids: CASSLGGTGSGGYTF.